Below, one T cell receptor beta chain is given with its context. Its antigen is not known. The sample is drawn from a study of HIV-infected patients and healthy controls. Study outcomes and limitations: In healthy controls, MAIT alpha CDR3s were common; in HIV+ repertoires, severely depleted.

No cell fractionation was done, so the repertoire covers all unsorted peripheral blood T cells. About 40% of the ten uninfected healthy control donors were sampled twice, around three months apart. cDNA was made from 500 ng RNA using alpha and beta constant primers. Separate chain-specific third strand synthesis with multiplexing indices produced the alpha and beta libraries. Each cDNA molecule was barcoded, and a single primer pair amplified each chain. A single record per CDR3 protein comes from TCRdb applying MiXCR to the 5' RACE reads. The sample consists of some 20,000 distinct CDR3 sequences, 12% of them appearing once. This CDR3 contains 16 residues. CDR1 is MNHEY, CDR2 SVGEGT, per germline. Trimming left V 7 bases short and J 3 bases short, with 19 bases between.

The chain combines TRBV6-2 or TRBV6-3 with TRBJ1-5, with D maybe TRBD1 (5 bases). Sequencing input: blood. The TCR originated in an adult in good health. The CDR3 sequence is CASMGGKLSLNQPQHF. The DNA of the CDR3 is TGTGCCAGCATGGGGGGAAAGCTTAGCCTCAATCAGCCCCAGCATTTT.